The next 22 T cell receptor beta chains were all read from a single sample in a study of T cell changes during pregnancy in multiple sclerosis. Generated by immunoSEQ multiplex PCR, the TCRdb table keeps only in-frame clones and is missing some. This sample carries about 54,000 clones, 75% to 95% of them seen once, and the ten largest clones take roughly 1.2%. The sequencing used peripheral blood, collected after pregnancy. These receptors were obtained from a female donor in good health, enrolled as a control in a pregnancy study.

This chain links TRBV5-6 with TRBJ2-7, with 9 bases matching TRBD1. This CDR3 is built from 18 residues. V was pared by 5 bases and J by 2 bases, with 17 bases of the junction left unmatched. CDR1 and CDR2 (germline): SGHDT, YYEEEE. CDR3 amino acids: CASSVTILRDRVPYEQYF. CDR3 nucleotides: TGTGCCAGCAGTGTGACCATTCTCCGGGACAGGGTCCCCTACGAGCAGTACTTC.

The V call is TRBV30, the J call TRBJ2-7, with 10 bases lining up with TRBD1. CDR1 is GTSNPN, CDR2 SVGIG, per germline (reference sequence). Losses at the gene ends were 2 bases for V and 6 bases for J; bases not matched to a gene: 10. There are 15 residues in the CDR3. The CDR3 reads CAWSSGTGVAGEQYF. DNA for the CDR3: TGTGCCTGGAGTTCCGGGACAGGGGTCGCAGGCGAGCAGTACTTC.

The rearrangement links TRBV15 to TRBJ2-3; TRBD2 agrees at 7 bases. J gave up 0 bases and V 0 bases, and 6 bases lay outside the gene matches. Germline values: CDR1 LNHNV, CDR2 YYDKDF (reference sequence). CDR3 length: 17 residues. CDR3 nucleotide sequence: TGTGCCACCAGCAGAGAGTTGGCTAGCGGCAGCACAGATACGCAGTATTTT. Its protein product is CATSRELASGSTDTQYF.

The chain is built from TRBV18 and TRBJ1-6; D is ambiguous. CDR1 is KGHSH, CDR2 LQKENI, per germline. The CDR3 is 14 residues long. Trimming left V 2 bases short and J 7 bases short, with 9 bases between. The CDR3 region is CASSPAARNSPLHF. The DNA of the CDR3 is TGTGCCAGCTCACCAGCAGCTAGAAATTCACCCCTCCACTTT.

The V and J genes are TRBV21-1 and TRBJ2-7; the table's D call of TRBD2 was not tested on the DNA. TRBV21-1 represents a pseudogene. CDR3 length: 17 amino acids. The CDR3 is CASSKVYSGSISYEQYF. As DNA, the CDR3 is TGTGCCAGCAGCAAAGTATATAGCGGGAGTATCTCCTACGAGCAGTACTTC.

The chain is built from TRBV4-3 and TRBJ2-1; a weak D match, TRBD1 (6 bases). Germline assignment: CDR1 LGHNA and CDR2 YSLEER. Trimming removed 0 bases from V and 9 bases from J, with 15 bases in between. The CDR3 is 15 amino acids. DNA of the CDR3: TGCGCCAGCAGCCAAGAAGGAAGGGGGACCGGTGAGCAGTTCTTC. This sequence encodes CASSQEGRGTGEQFF.

The CDR3 reads CASRPGLAGYTDTQYF. CDR3 DNA: TGTGCCAGCAGACCCGGATTAGCGGGGTACACAGATACGCAGTATTTT. The rearrangement joins TRBV5-6 to TRBJ2-3; TRBD2 aligns across 8 bases. From germline, CDR1 is SGHDT and CDR2 YYEEEE. V lost 5 bases, J lost 2 bases, and 10 bases stayed unmatched. The CDR3 runs 16 residues.

V gene TRBV7-8 combines with J gene TRBJ1-6; weak D call: TRBD1 (6 bases). The V end lost 4 bases, the J end lost 8 bases, and 15 bases lay between the germline ends. The CDR3 has 15 amino acids. In germline, CDR1 is SGHVS, CDR2 FQNEAQ. The CDR3 DNA sequence: TGTGCCAGCAGCTCCGCGAGGTCAGGGGATTCACCCCTCCACTTT. This codes for CASSSARSGDSPLHF.

CDR3 bases: TGTGCCAGCAGCTTAGAGGGACAGGGAGGCTATGGCTACACCTTC. Translation: CASSLEGQGGYGYTF. The chain links TRBV7-8 to TRBJ1-2; 9 nucleotides line up with TRBD1. Trimming at V came to 1 base and at J to 4 bases, leaving 4 bases not matched to a gene. This CDR3 spans 15 amino acids. CDR1 SGHVS and CDR2 FQNEAQ come from the germline V gene.

The chain joins TRBV5-1 to TRBJ2-5; D is unresolved. CDR1 is SGHRS, CDR2 YFSETQ, per germline. The ends were cut back, 0 bases at V and 1 base at J, with 7 bases in the middle. The CDR3 extends over 14 amino acids. Here the CDR3 DNA reads TGCGCCAGCAGCTTGGCGTACTTCCAAGAGACCCAGTACTTC. Encoded protein: CASSLAYFQETQYF.

The rearrangement uses TRBV14 and TRBJ2-3, with 10 bases aligning to TRBD1. V gave up 1 base and J gave up 5 bases; unmatched junction bases: 9. The CDR3 spans 17 residues. Germline CDR1 is SGHDN and CDR2 is FVKESK. DNA of the CDR3: TGTGCCAGCAGCCAAGTCTTCGGGACAGGGGCGGAAGATACGCAGTATTTT. Protein: CASSQVFGTGAEDTQYF.

The chain employs TRBV27 and TRBJ2-7; tentatively, D is TRBD2 (6 bases). Trimming removed 2 bases at V and 6 bases at J, with 14 bases between. CDR1 MNHEY and CDR2 SMNVEV come from the germline V gene (reference sequence). This CDR3 is 14 amino acids long. The CDR3 here is CASSLRGSGVEQYF. Written as DNA, the CDR3 is TGTGCCAGCAGTTTACGGGGGAGCGGAGTCGAGCAGTACTTC.

The table lists this clone with a few counts. The J gene is TRBJ1-1, the V gene TRBV28; possible D gene TRBD1, 6 bases. The CDR3 loop spans 13 amino acids. Looked up from germline, CDR1 is MDHEN and CDR2 is SYDVKM. Between the trimmed V and J ends, which lost 3 bases and 6 bases, there was a span of 11 bases. The CDR3 loop is CASSFRGRAEAFF. CDR3 in DNA: TGTGCCAGCAGTTTCAGGGGTAGGGCTGAAGCTTTCTTT.

The chain employs TRBV5-1 and TRBJ2-3, with a weak D call TRBD1 (6 bases). Germline V gives CDR1 SGHRS, CDR2 YFSETQ. The CDR3 is 14 amino acids. V was shortened by 5 bases and J by 2 bases, with 12 bases between the two germline ends. Here the CDR3 DNA reads TGCGCCAGCAGACCGACAGGATACACAGATACGCAGTATTTT. It codes for CASRPTGYTDTQYF. Full variable domain (rest looked up from reference TRBV5-1 and TRBJ2-3): KAGVTQTPRYLIKTRGQQVTLSCSPISGHRSVSWYQQTPGQGLQFLFEYFSETQRNKGNFPGRFSGRQFSNSRSEMNVSTLELGDSALYLCASRPTGYTDTQYFGPGTRLTVL.

The CDR3 reads CASSTRSSGNTIYF. CDR3 bases: TGTGCCAGCAGTACTAGGAGCTCTGGAAACACCATATATTTT. The chain carries TRBV27 and TRBJ1-3; no clear D. The CDR3 length is 14 residues. Trimming took off 5 bases at V and 0 bases at J, with 8 bases between the two ends. Germline V gene lookup returns CDR1 MNHEY and CDR2 SMNVEV (reference sequence).

V gene TRBV6-4 combines with J gene TRBJ2-2; D is unresolved. Trimming cost V 0 bases and J 0 bases, with 8 bases left between them. Germline V gene data show CDR1 as MRHNA and CDR2 as SNTAGT. The CDR3 consists of 16 residues. The CDR3 sequence: CASSDSKLANTGELFF. In DNA, the CDR3 is TGTGCCAGCAGTGACTCGAAACTCGCGAACACCGGGGAGCTGTTTTTT.

V usage is TRBV4-2 and J usage is TRBJ2-7; 10 positions match TRBD1. V dropped 0 bases and J dropped 5; count of bases not matched to a gene: 4. The germline gives CDR1 LGHNA, CDR2 YNFKEQ. The CDR3 spans 15 residues. CDR3 protein: CASSQEDRGDHEQYF. The CDR3 DNA sequence: TGTGCCAGCAGCCAAGAGGACAGGGGGGACCACGAGCAGTACTTC.

The chain carries TRBV6-5 and TRBJ1-6, with D unresolved. The CDR3 length is 15 residues. CDR1 and CDR2 (germline): MNHEY, SVGAGI. Between the trimmed V and J ends, which lost 3 bases and 6 bases, there was a span of 12 bases. In DNA, the CDR3 is TGTGCCAGCAGTTATGTCGGGGAGATTAATTCACCCCTCCACTTT. Amino acids: CASSYVGEINSPLHF.

In its sample, this clone was seen a few times. The rearrangement joins TRBV7-6 to TRBJ1-3, with 7 bases lining up with TRBD1. Germline trimming cut 3 bases from V and 0 bases from J; bases unmatched to any gene: 2. Germline CDR1 is SGHVS and CDR2 is FNYEAQ. The CDR3 consists of 15 residues. The CDR3 coding sequence is TGTGCCAGCAGCTTCGGGACAGTCTCTGGAAACACCATATATTTT. Protein: CASSFGTVSGNTIYF.

The V gene is TRBV15, the J gene TRBJ1-1; D might be TRBD1 (5 bases). The germline CDR1 and CDR2 sequences are LNHNV and YYDKDF (reference sequence). The CDR3 length is 12 residues. The V end lost 6 bases, the J end lost 7 bases, and 12 bases lay between the germline ends. Here the CDR3 DNA reads TGTGCCACCAGACGGGGGGGAGGTGAAGCTTTCTTT. It yields the protein CATRRGGGEAFF.

This sequence joins TRBV6-6 and TRBJ1-1, with 7 bases matching TRBD1. The J segment lost 6 bases and the V segment lost 6 bases, leaving 7 bases of the junction unmatched. Germline V lookup: CDR1 MNHNY, CDR2 SVGAGI (reference sequence). CDR3 length: 13 amino acids. CDR3 DNA sequence: TGTGCCAGCAGCCCAGACAGGGCCTCTGAAGCTTTCTTT. Translating it yields CASSPDRASEAFF.

The CDR3 coding sequence is TGTGCCAGCAGTTTAGAGGGCAGCTCCTACGAGCAGTACTTC. It yields the protein CASSLEGSSYEQYF. This rearrangement joins TRBV27 to TRBJ2-7, with D possibly TRBD2 on 5 matching bases. CDR1 is MNHEY, CDR2 SMNVEV, per germline (reference sequence). V was trimmed by 2 bases and J by 0 bases, leaving 8 bases between them. The CDR3 totals 14 residues.